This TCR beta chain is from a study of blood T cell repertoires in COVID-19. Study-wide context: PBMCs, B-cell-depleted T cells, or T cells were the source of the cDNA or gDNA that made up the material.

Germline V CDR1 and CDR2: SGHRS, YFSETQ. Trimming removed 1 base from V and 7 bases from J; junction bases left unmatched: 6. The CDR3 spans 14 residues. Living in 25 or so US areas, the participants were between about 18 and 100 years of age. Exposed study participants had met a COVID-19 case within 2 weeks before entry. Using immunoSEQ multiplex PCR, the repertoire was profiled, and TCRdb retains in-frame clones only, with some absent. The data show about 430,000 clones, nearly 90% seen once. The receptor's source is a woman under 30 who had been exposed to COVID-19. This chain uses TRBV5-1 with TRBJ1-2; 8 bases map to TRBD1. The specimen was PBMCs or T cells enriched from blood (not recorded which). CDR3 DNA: TGCGCCAGCAGCTTGTCCGAGACAGGGGTTGGCTACACCTTC. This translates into CASSLSETGVGYTF.